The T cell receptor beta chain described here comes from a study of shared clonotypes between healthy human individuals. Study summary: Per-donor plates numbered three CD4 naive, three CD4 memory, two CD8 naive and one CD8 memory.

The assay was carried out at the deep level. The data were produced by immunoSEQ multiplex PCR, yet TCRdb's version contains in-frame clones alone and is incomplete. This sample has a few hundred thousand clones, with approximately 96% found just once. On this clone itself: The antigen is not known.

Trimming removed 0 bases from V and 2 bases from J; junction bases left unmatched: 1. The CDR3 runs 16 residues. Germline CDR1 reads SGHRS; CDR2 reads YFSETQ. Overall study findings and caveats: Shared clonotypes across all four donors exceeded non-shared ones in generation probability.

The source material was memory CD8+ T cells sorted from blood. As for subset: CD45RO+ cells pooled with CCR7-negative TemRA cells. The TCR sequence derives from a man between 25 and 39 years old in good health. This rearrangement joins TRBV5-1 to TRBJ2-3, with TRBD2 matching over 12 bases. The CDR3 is CASSLGTSGATDTQYF. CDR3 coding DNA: TGCGCCAGCAGCTTGGGGACTAGCGGGGCCACAGATACGCAGTATTTT.